This T cell receptor (beta chain) was identified during a study of blood T cell repertoires in COVID-19. Study-level background: Italy, Spain and the United States were the sources of the convalescent and acute COVID-19 samples. The cDNA or gDNA used as material had been derived from T cells, B-cell-depleted T cells, or PBMCs.

Two negative PCRs, clearance, or symptom resolution characterized the recovered Cohort 3 donors. Comments on this clone: The sample contains more than one DNA sequence encoding this CDR3.

Some clones are missing from TCRdb's copy, which holds only in-frame ones; the method was immunoSEQ multiplex PCR. The data hold approximately 220,000 clones, with 85% observed a single time. This receptor was identified in a man aged 40-50 years who had recovered from COVID-19. Source material: PBMCs or T cells enriched from blood (not recorded which).

CDR3 sequence reads: CASRRQGRETQYF. CDR3 bases: TGTGCCAGTAGAAGACAGGGAAGGGAGACCCAGTACTTC. This chain uses TRBV28 with TRBJ2-5, with 7 bases lining up with TRBD1. Germline trimming cut 9 bases from V and 5 bases from J; bases unmatched to any gene: 9. The CDR3 sequence is 13 residues long. The germline CDR1 and CDR2 sequences are MDHEN and SYDVKM.